This T cell receptor (beta chain) was captured in a study of blood T cell repertoires in COVID-19. Study-wide background: In each case, the material was cDNA or gDNA derived from T cells, B-cell-depleted T cells, or PBMCs.

As originally analysed: Amplification of reference gene primers provided the estimated nucleated cell counts. The method was immunoSEQ multiplex PCR; TCRdb's version includes in-frame clones alone and lacks a portion of them. That table is the source of V, J and clone size, and D and trimming were worked out from the DNA. The sample gives 100,000 to 150,000 clones, around 89% of which show up once; approximately 2% is in the top ten. Germline V gene lookup returns CDR1 MNHEY and CDR2 SMNVEV (reference sequence). The junction had 4 bases not matched to a gene; V was cut back by 1 base and J by 4 bases. The CDR3 is made up of 16 amino acids.

This receptor was obtained from a man aged 65 to 85 with active COVID-19. Sequenced sample: peripheral blood. The chain has TRBV27 and TRBJ2-2, with 9 bases lining up with TRBD2. The CDR3 region is CASSLYSGSATGELFF. The CDR3 region has the DNA TGTGCCAGCAGTTTATATAGCGGGAGTGCCACCGGGGAGCTGTTTTTT.